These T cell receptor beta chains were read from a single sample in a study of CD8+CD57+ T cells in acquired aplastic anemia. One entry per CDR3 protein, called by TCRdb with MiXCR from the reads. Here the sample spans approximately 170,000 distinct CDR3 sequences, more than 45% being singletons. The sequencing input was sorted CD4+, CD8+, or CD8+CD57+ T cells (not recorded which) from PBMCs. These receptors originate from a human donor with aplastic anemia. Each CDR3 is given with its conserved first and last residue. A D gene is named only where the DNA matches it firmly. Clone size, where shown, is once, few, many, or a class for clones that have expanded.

DNA: TGTGCCACCAGTGACCACAGGGTTACGGGTGAGCAGTTCTTC
CDR3: CATSDHRVTGEQFF
D: NA
J: TRBJ2-1
V: TRBV24-1
size: NA

DNA: TGTGCCAGCGGGAGGGGGAGCTCGTCCTATGGCTACACCTTC
CDR3: CASGRGSSSYGYTF
D: NA
J: TRBJ1-2
V: TRBV6-1
size: many

DNA: TGCAGTGCCACCGGGGTTTTTTACAATGAGCAGTTCTTC
CDR3: CSATGVFYNEQFF
D: NA
J: TRBJ2-1
V: TRBV20-1
size: many

DNA: TGTGCCACCAGCAGTCCCCTCGGACAGGGCGGTCGAGATACGCAGTATTTT
CDR3: CATSSPLGQGGRDTQYF
D: TRBD1
J: TRBJ2-3
V: TRBV15
size: NA

DNA: TGTGCCAGCAGCTTAGCGGGAGCCCTGGGAGCCCGAGAGGTAGAGACCCAGTACTTC
CDR3: CASSLAGALGAREVETQYF
D: NA
J: TRBJ2-5
V: TRBV11-1
size: NA

DNA: TGCAGCGTCACCCGGGACAGGGGTGGCCCTGAAGCTTTCTTT
CDR3: CSVTRDRGGPEAFF
D: TRBD1
J: TRBJ1-1
V: TRBV29-1
size: once

DNA: TGTGCCACCAGTGATTTGTTCCCTGCCCAAACCAAAAACATTCAGTACTTC
CDR3: CATSDLFPAQTKNIQYF
D: NA
J: TRBJ2-4
V: TRBV24-1
size: many

DNA: TGTGCCAGCAGTTCCCTGACAGGTGTCAATGAGCAGTTCTTC
CDR3: CASSSLTGVNEQFF
D: NA
J: TRBJ2-1
V: TRBV6-5
size: many

DNA: TGTGCCAGCTCACCCGGGACAGGGGGGACCCAGTACTTC
CDR3: CASSPGTGGTQYF
D: TRBD1
J: TRBJ2-5
V: TRBV18
size: NA

DNA: TGTGCCAGCAGCTTAGAGGCTAGTGGGGGGGCGGTCGGAGGCTACGAGCAGTACTTC
CDR3: CASSLEASGGAVGGYEQYF
D: NA
J: TRBJ2-7
V: TRBV7-6
size: NA

DNA: TGCGCCAGCAGCGCCCCCGGGGGAAGTTCCTACAATGAGCAGTTCTTC
CDR3: CASSAPGGSSYNEQFF
D: NA
J: TRBJ2-1
V: TRBV5-1
size: few

DNA: TGTGCCAGTAGTCTCTGGACAGGGGCCTCCATCGACTATGGCTACACCTTC
CDR3: CASSLWTGASIDYGYTF
D: TRBD1
J: TRBJ1-2
V: TRBV19
size: NA

DNA: TGCGCCAGCAGCCCAGCCAGCGGGACGTACAATGAGCAGTTCTTC
CDR3: CASSPASGTYNEQFF
D: TRBD2
J: TRBJ2-1
V: TRBV5-1
size: many